This TCR beta chain is from a study of cytomegalovirus exposure and HLA in healthy donors. From germline, CDR1 is SNHLY and CDR2 FYNNEI. The junction had 6 bases not matched to a gene; V was cut back by 4 bases and J by 8 bases. The CDR3 has 13 residues. Only in-frame clones appear in the TCRdb table, and some are missing; sequencing was by immunoSEQ multiplex PCR. The data show some 170,000 clones, about nine tenths seen once. The receptor comes from a man aged 30-40 years in good health and CMV-seropositive. The V call is TRBV2, the J call TRBJ1-2; 8 bases align to TRBD1. Sequenced input: PBMCs. In nucleotides, the CDR3 is TGTGCCAGCAGTGTACAGGGGGGTAGCGGCTACACCTTC. Translation gives CASSVQGGSGYTF.